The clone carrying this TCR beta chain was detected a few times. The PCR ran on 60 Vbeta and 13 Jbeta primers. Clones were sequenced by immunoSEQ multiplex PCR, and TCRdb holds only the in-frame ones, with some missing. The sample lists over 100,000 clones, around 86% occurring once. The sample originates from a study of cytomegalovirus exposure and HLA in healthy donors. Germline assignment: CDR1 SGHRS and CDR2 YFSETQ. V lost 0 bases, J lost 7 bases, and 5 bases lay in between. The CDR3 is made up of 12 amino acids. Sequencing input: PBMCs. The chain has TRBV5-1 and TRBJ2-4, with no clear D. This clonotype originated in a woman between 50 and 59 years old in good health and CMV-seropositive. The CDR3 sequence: CASSLGENIQYF. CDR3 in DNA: TGCGCCAGCAGCTTGGGAGAGAACATTCAGTACTTC.